Listed here are 20 T cell receptor beta chains from one sample, sequenced in a study of cytomegalovirus exposure and HLA in healthy donors. PCR primers comprised 60 Vbeta and 13 Jbeta primers. The table came from immunoSEQ multiplex PCR; TCRdb's copy has only in-frame clones and leaves some out. In the table there are around 150,000 clones, more than 65% of which are singletons. The sample was PBMCs. These receptors all come from a woman in her fifties or sixties in good health and CMV-seronegative.

This chain uses TRBV30 with TRBJ2-7, with D possibly being TRBD2 (6 bases). CDR3 length: 16 amino acids. Trimming left V 1 base short and J 2 bases short, with 18 bases between. The germline CDR1 and CDR2 sequences are GTSNPN and SVGIG (reference sequence). For the CDR3, the DNA is TGTGCCTGGAGTGGAGCCTCCCGGGAGTCGGCCTACGAGCAGTACTTC. It specifies CAWSGASRESAYEQYF.

The V and J genes are TRBV6-6 and TRBJ2-7, with 9 bases lining up with TRBD1. The CDR3 is 15 amino acids. V lost 5 bases, J lost 2 bases, and 7 bases stayed unmatched. Germline V lookup: CDR1 MNHNY, CDR2 SVGAGI (reference sequence). The CDR3 reads CASSRGTGQAYEQYF. Here the CDR3 DNA reads TGTGCCAGCAGTCGCGGGACAGGGCAAGCCTACGAGCAGTACTTC.

The rearrangement links TRBV19 to TRBJ1-1; 7 positions match TRBD1. This CDR3 is 17 amino acids long. Germline CDR1 is LNHDA and CDR2 is SQIVND (reference sequence). Trimming at V came to 6 bases and at J to 2 bases, leaving 15 bases not matched to a gene. The CDR3 loop reads CASRSQGGLSLNTEAFF. DNA of the CDR3: TGTGCCAGTAGATCCCAGGGGGGCTTAAGTCTAAACACTGAAGCTTTCTTT.

The CDR3 DNA reads as TGCGCCAGCAGCCAAGACAGGGTCGAATACGAAAAACTGTTTTTT. Residues: CASSQDRVEYEKLFF. The V gene is TRBV4-3, the J gene TRBJ1-4, with D possibly being TRBD1 (5 bases). The V and J ends lost 0 bases and 8 bases respectively, with 13 bases between them. Germline V gives CDR1 LGHNA, CDR2 YSLEER. CDR3 length: 15 residues.

The chain employs TRBV5-1 and TRBJ2-2; 11 bases agree with TRBD1. CDR3 length: 16 residues. V gave up 2 bases and J gave up 9 bases; unmatched junction bases: 9. Germline CDR1 is SGHRS and CDR2 is YFSETQ. This CDR3 is CASSLGQGAGSRELFF. CDR3 sequence (DNA): TGCGCCAGCAGCTTAGGACAGGGGGCTGGGTCCAGGGAGCTGTTTTTT.

The CDR3 DNA sequence: TGTGCCAGCAGCTTAGCTAGCCCCGAAGCTTTCTTT. Translation gives CASSLASPEAFF. V is TRBV7-2 and J is TRBJ1-1; no definite D call. The CDR3 sequence is 12 residues long. The germline V gene encodes CDR1 SGHTA and CDR2 FQGNSA. V was cut by 0 bases and J by 8 bases, with 7 bases left in between.

A single count supports this clone. This chain links TRBV20-1 with TRBJ2-5; D unclear. CDR3 length equals 10 residues. The V gene's germline CDR1 is DFQATT and CDR2 SNEGSKA (reference sequence). V was clipped by 6 bases and J by 3 bases, with 5 bases between them. DNA of the CDR3: TGCAGTGCCCAAAAAGAGACCCAGTACTTC. Translation: CSAQKETQYF.

This clone was counted a few times. V usage is TRBV5-4 and J usage is TRBJ1-4, with a possible D match to TRBD1 (6 bases). The CDR3 runs to 14 residues. Trimming cost V 1 base and J 6 bases, with 10 bases left between them. Germline CDR1 and CDR2: SGHNT and YYREEE (reference sequence). The CDR3 coding sequence is TGTGCCAGCAGCTTGTCGGCAGGGGATGAAAAACTGTTTTTT. Its protein is CASSLSAGDEKLFF.

The V and J genes are TRBV5-1 and TRBJ2-3; 10 bases align to TRBD1. CDR1 is SGHRS, CDR2 YFSETQ, per germline. There are 17 residues in the CDR3. V lost 0 bases, J lost 1 base, and 5 bases stayed unmatched. Here the CDR3 DNA reads TGCGCCAGCAGCTTGGCCCGGACAGGGGGTGGCACAGATACGCAGTATTTT. It codes for CASSLARTGGGTDTQYF.

The V gene is TRBV7-7, the J gene TRBJ2-1, with TRBD2 matching over 7 bases. The CDR3 is 15 residues long. The junction had 1 base not matched to a gene; V was cut back by 0 bases and J by 2 bases. CDR1 and CDR2 (germline): SSHAT, FNYEAQ (reference sequence). The CDR3 nucleotides read TGTGCCAGCAGCTTAGCTCGGGGGGCCTACAATGAGCAGTTCTTC. Residues: CASSLARGAYNEQFF.

The rearrangement links TRBV15 to TRBJ1-2, with D hard to call. Germline CDR1 LNHNV, CDR2 YYDKDF (reference sequence). The CDR3 has 13 residues. Between the trimmed V and J ends, which lost 1 base and 4 bases, there was a span of 7 bases. CDR3 nucleotides: TGTGCCACCAGCAGAGTAGCCGGCTATGGCTACACCTTC. It encodes CATSRVAGYGYTF.

CDR3 amino acids: CASSPRDRGLDEQFF. The CDR3 nucleotides read TGTGCCAGTAGTCCCCGGGACAGGGGGTTGGATGAGCAGTTCTTC. V usage is TRBV19 and J usage is TRBJ2-1; 11 bases match TRBD1. Germline assignment: CDR1 LNHDA and CDR2 SQIVND (reference sequence). The CDR3 is 15 residues long. V gave up 5 bases and J gave up 8 bases; unmatched junction bases: 8.

The J gene is TRBJ1-4, the V gene TRBV27, with D unclear. Between the trimmed V and J ends, which lost 5 bases and 14 bases, there was a span of 15 bases. CDR1 and CDR2 from the germline V gene are MNHEY and SMNVEV (reference sequence). The CDR3 covers 12 residues. CDR3 loop: CASSTPGGRLFF. The CDR3 DNA is TGTGCCAGCAGTACACCGGGAGGGCGGCTGTTTTTT.

This clone was detected only once. The V call is TRBV27, the J call TRBJ1-5; the D gene is possibly TRBD1 (5 bases). Trimming removed 3 bases from V and 6 bases from J, with 15 bases in between. CDR3 length: 15 amino acids. Germline loops: CDR1 MNHEY, CDR2 SMNVEV (reference sequence). CDR3 DNA sequence: TGTGCCAGCAGTTTGTTGGGGGGGACGGGTCAGCCCCAGCATTTT. Protein product: CASSLLGGTGQPQHF.

The V and J genes are TRBV7-6 and TRBJ1-1; D possibly corresponds to TRBD1 (6 bases). The CDR3 sequence is 14 residues long. CDR1 and CDR2 (germline): SGHVS, FNYEAQ. Between the trimmed V and J ends, which lost 3 bases and 2 bases, there was a span of 10 bases. The CDR3 DNA reads as TGTGCCAGCAGCTTTGGACAGACAAACACTGAAGCTTTCTTT. This gives the protein CASSFGQTNTEAFF.

The chain is built from TRBV6-5 and TRBJ2-5; TRBD2 matches at 7 bases. Germline CDR1 reads MNHEY; CDR2 reads SVGAGI. The CDR3 extends over 15 amino acids. Unmatched junction bases numbered 12, after V lost 6 bases and J lost 5 bases. CDR3: CASSPQVTGGETQYF. CDR3 sequence (DNA): TGTGCCAGCAGCCCACAAGTGACGGGAGGCGAGACCCAGTACTTC.

The chain uses TRBV18 and TRBJ1-1; D remains ambiguous. This CDR3 has 13 amino acids. Trimming removed 3 bases at V and 3 bases at J, with 8 bases between. Germline CDR1 reads KGHSH; CDR2 reads LQKENI. CDR3 DNA sequence: TGTGCCAGCTCACCTGTACATCACACTGAAGCTTTCTTT. Translating gives CASSPVHHTEAFF.

Points on this clone: No DNA is shown, since the ends of the CDR3 on it are uncertain; the CDR3 is the one TCRdb lists. The rearrangement joins TRBV5-6 to TRBJ1-2. With termini counted, the CDR3 has 12 amino acids. From germline, CDR1 is SGHDT and CDR2 YYEEEE. CDR3 sequence reads: CATFRFGGRYTF.

CDR3 region: CASSGGGLGEKLFF. CDR3 nucleotide sequence: TGTGCCAGCAGTGGGGGGGGGCTTGGCGAAAAACTGTTTTTT. J is TRBJ1-4 and V is TRBV6-5; possible D gene TRBD1, 6 bases. CDR1 is MNHEY, CDR2 SVGAGI, per germline. V dropped 5 bases and J dropped 8 bases, with 15 bases sitting between them. The CDR3 has 14 residues.

This clone was recorded a few times. The chain couples TRBV6-5 to TRBJ1-1; perhaps TRBD1 as D (6 bases). Germline V gene sequence: CDR1 MNHEY, CDR2 SVGAGI. V lost 8 bases and J 1 base, leaving 17 bases between the germline ends. The CDR3 is 15 residues long. CDR3 protein: CASLQGPLRNTEAFF. For the CDR3, the DNA is TGTGCCAGCCTACAGGGCCCACTCAGGAACACTGAAGCTTTCTTT.